Presented here are 8 T cell receptor beta chains from one specimen sequenced in a study of cytomegalovirus exposure and HLA in healthy donors. The PCR ran on 60 Vbeta and 13 Jbeta primers. The method was immunoSEQ multiplex PCR; TCRdb's version includes in-frame clones alone and lacks a portion of them. This table holds approximately 160,000 clones, around 80% found once. The specimen was PBMCs. The origin of the receptors is a female donor in good health and CMV-seronegative.

V usage is TRBV11-2 and J usage is TRBJ2-1, with 11 nucleotides matching TRBD2. V shed 0 bases, J shed 8 bases, and the junction held 6 bases outside the gene matches. Germline V gene lookup returns CDR1 SGHAT and CDR2 FQNNGV. This CDR3 region has 16 residues. The CDR3 loop reads CASSLDRLAGGDEQFF. In nucleotides, the CDR3 is TGTGCCAGCAGCTTAGATCGTCTAGCGGGAGGCGATGAGCAGTTCTTC.

The rearrangement links TRBV4-3 to TRBJ2-1; 9 bases align to TRBD2. The germline V gene has CDR1 LGHNA and CDR2 YSLEER. V dropped 3 bases and J dropped 3; count of bases not matched to a gene: 6. This CDR3 spans 16 amino acids. In nucleotides, the CDR3 is TGCGCCAGCAGCCAGGCAGCTAGCGGGGACTACAATGAGCAGTTCTTC. It specifies CASSQAASGDYNEQFF.

V is TRBV5-1 and J is TRBJ1-5; TRBD1 might be the D (6 bases). The V end was cut by 2 bases, the J end by 1 base, with 13 bases between. The germline V gene has CDR1 SGHRS and CDR2 YFSETQ. The CDR3 length is 16 residues. CDR3 region: CASSFITGLSNQPQHF. The CDR3 region has the DNA TGCGCCAGCAGCTTTATTACAGGGTTGAGCAATCAGCCCCAGCATTTT.

The chain joins TRBV18 to TRBJ1-1, with D hard to call. Looked up from germline, CDR1 is KGHSH and CDR2 is LQKENI. V was trimmed by 2 bases and J by 3 bases, leaving 13 bases between them. CDR3 length: 15 residues. This CDR3 is CASSPSSQVYTEAFF. The CDR3 nucleotides read TGTGCCAGCTCACCATCGAGTCAGGTTTACACTGAAGCTTTCTTT.

A note on this clone: A junction boundary mismatches the germline segment, possibly from a read error. The gene calls are TRBV7-7 and TRBJ2-5; possibly TRBD1 for D (5 bases). Per germline, CDR1 SSHAT and CDR2 FNYEAQ (reference sequence). The CDR3 length is 13 residues. CDR3 protein: CASSLDRQETQYF. The CDR3 region has the DNA TGTGCTAGCAGCTTAGACAGACAAGAGACCCAGTACTTC.

The V call is TRBV27, the J call TRBJ1-4; 8 nucleotides agree with TRBD1. The junction had 5 bases not matched to a gene; V was cut back by 6 bases and J by 5 bases. The CDR3 covers 14 residues. From germline, CDR1 is MNHEY and CDR2 SMNVEV (reference sequence). CDR3 in amino acids: CASRQQGGNEKLFF. The CDR3 DNA follows: TGTGCCAGCAGGCAACAGGGGGGGAATGAAAAACTGTTTTTT. Full variable domain (remainder filled in from reference TRBV27 and TRBJ1-4): EAQVTQNPRYLITVTGKKLTVTCSQNMNHEYMSWYRQDPGLGLRQIYYSMNVEVTDKGDVPEGYKVSRKEKRNFPLILESPSPNQTSLYFCASRQQGGNEKLFFGSGTQLSVL.

This chain uses TRBV7-3 with TRBJ2-3, with 7 bases identical to TRBD2. This CDR3 contains 17 residues. Germline values: CDR1 SGHTA, CDR2 FQGTGA. J was trimmed by 1 base and V by 0 bases; bases with no gene match: 7. CDR3 in amino acids: CASSLTSPRGGTDTQYF. In DNA, the CDR3 is TGTGCCAGCAGCTTAACATCCCCCCGGGGGGGCACAGATACGCAGTATTTT.

This chain joins TRBV5-4 and TRBJ2-1; the match to TRBD2 covers 7 bases. Per germline, CDR1 SGHNT and CDR2 YYREEE (reference sequence). Losses at the gene ends were 0 bases for V and 0 bases for J; bases not matched to a gene: 6. The CDR3 is 17 residues long. CDR3 residues: CASSLASGGSSYNEQFF. DNA of the CDR3: TGTGCCAGCAGCTTGGCCTCCGGGGGGAGCTCCTACAATGAGCAGTTCTTC.